Listed here are 2 T cell receptor beta chains from one sample, sequenced in a study of blood T cell repertoires in COVID-19. Assay: immunoSEQ multiplex PCR; the TCRdb copy retains only in-frame clones and omits some. The sample shows roughly 250,000 clones, more than 85% of them seen only once. Sequencing was carried out using PBMCs or T cells enriched from blood (not recorded which). The receptors were gathered from a woman between 45 and 60 years old who had recovered from COVID-19.

The chain has TRBV7-2 and TRBJ2-1; D may be TRBD2 (6 bases). Trimming pared 4 bases from V and 0 bases from J, leaving 13 bases between. CDR3 size: 16 residues. From germline, CDR1 is SGHTA and CDR2 FQGNSA. The CDR3 sequence: CASSSRRGISYNEQFF. CDR3 in DNA: TGTGCCAGCAGCTCTCGGCGGGGTATCTCCTACAATGAGCAGTTCTTC.

The gene calls are TRBV2 and TRBJ2-1; no clear D. The CDR3 totals 11 residues. From germline, CDR1 is SNHLY and CDR2 FYNNEI. The V gene lost 3 bases and the J gene lost 8 bases, with 5 bases spanning the gap. The CDR3 bases are TGTGCCAGCAGTGAGACTCATGAGCAGTTCTTC. Protein sequence: CASSETHEQFF.